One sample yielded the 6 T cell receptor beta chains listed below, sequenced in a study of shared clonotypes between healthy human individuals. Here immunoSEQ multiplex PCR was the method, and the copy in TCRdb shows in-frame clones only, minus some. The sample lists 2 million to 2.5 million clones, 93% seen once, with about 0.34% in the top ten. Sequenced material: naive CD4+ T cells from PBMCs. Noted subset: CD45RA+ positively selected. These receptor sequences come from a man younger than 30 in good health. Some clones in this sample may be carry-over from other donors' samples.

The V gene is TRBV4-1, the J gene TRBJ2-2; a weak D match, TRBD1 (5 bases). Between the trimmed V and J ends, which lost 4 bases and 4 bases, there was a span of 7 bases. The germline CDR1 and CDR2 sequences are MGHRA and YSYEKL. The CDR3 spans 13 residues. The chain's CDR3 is CASSRDSTGELFF. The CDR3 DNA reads TGCGCCAGCAGCCGAGACAGCACCGGGGAGCTGTTTTTT.

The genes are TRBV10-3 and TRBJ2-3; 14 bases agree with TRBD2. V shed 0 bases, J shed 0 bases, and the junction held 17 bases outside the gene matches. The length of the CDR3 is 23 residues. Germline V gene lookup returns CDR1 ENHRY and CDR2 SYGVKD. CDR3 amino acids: CAISESRTGDGTSGRGSTDTQYF. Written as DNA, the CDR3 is TGTGCCATCAGTGAGTCGCGTACAGGGGACGGGACTAGCGGGAGAGGGAGCACAGATACGCAGTATTTT.

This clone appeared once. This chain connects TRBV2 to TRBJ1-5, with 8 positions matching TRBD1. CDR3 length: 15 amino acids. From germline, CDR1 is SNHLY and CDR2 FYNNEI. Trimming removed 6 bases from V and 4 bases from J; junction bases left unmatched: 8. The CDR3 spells CASSGGQAGNQPQHF. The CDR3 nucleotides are TGTGCCAGCAGCGGGGGACAGGCTGGGAATCAGCCCCAGCATTTT.

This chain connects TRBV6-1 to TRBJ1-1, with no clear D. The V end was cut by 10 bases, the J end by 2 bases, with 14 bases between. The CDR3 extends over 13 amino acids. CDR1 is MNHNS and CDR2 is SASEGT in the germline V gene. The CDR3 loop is CATPSAANTEAFF. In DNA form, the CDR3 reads TGTGCCACACCCTCCGCGGCCAACACTGAAGCTTTCTTT.

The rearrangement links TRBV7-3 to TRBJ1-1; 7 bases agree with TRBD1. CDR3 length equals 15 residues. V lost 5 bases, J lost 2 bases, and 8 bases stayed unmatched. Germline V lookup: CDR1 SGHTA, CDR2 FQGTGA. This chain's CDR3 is CASSPRTGFNTEAFF. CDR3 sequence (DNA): TGTGCCAGCAGCCCAAGGACAGGTTTTAACACTGAAGCTTTCTTT.

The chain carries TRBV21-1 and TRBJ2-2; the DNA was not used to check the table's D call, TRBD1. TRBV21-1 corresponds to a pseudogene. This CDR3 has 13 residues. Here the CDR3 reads CASWGQTAGELFF. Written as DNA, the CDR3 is TGTGCCAGTTGGGGACAGACCGCCGGGGAGCTGTTTTTT.